This is a list of T cell receptor beta chains from one sample in a study of shared clonotypes between healthy human individuals. TCRdb's table, derived via immunoSEQ multiplex PCR, lists solely in-frame clones and lacks some. The sample lists about 2.1 million clones; 93% were seen once. The specimen was naive CD8+ T cells from PBMCs. All receptors come from a man between 18 and 35 years old in good health. Some clones in this sample may be carry-over from other donors' samples. Both conserved end residues are part of each CDR3. The D gene is left open where the match is weak. Only part of the rows carry a size: once, few, many, or a class if the clone is expanded.

size | D | J | V | CDR3 | DNA
. | TRBD2 | TRBJ2-1 | TRBV2 | CASSESLAGKNEQFF | TGTGCCAGCAGTGAAAGTCTAGCGGGGAAAAATGAGCAGTTCTTC
. | . | TRBJ1-2 | TRBV6-5 | CASSYSTGQINYGYTF | TGTGCCAGCAGTTACTCGACCGGACAGATTAACTATGGCTACACCTTC
. | . | TRBJ2-5 | TRBV27 | CASSSLGEETQYF | TGTGCCAGCAGTTCTTTGGGAGAAGAGACCCAGTACTTC
. | . | TRBJ1-1 | TRBV19 | CASRLGGTNTEAFF | TGTGCCAGTAGGTTAGGAGGGACGAACACTGAAGCTTTCTTT
once | . | TRBJ1-1 | TRBV27 | CASSPGWLSEAFF | TGTGCCAGCAGTCCTGGTTGGTTAAGTGAAGCTTTCTTT
. | . | TRBJ1-5 | TRBV27 | CASSLLGASNQPQHF | TGTGCCAGCAGTTTACTTGGGGCCAGCAATCAGCCCCAGCATTTT
. | . | TRBJ2-7 | TRBV7-9 | CASTWGARAYEQYF | TGTGCCAGCACTTGGGGCGCCAGGGCCTACGAGCAGTACTTC
. | TRBD1 | TRBJ1-5 | TRBV2 | CASSDPRQGGYDNQPQHF | TGTGCCAGCAGTGACCCAAGACAGGGGGGTTATGACAATCAGCCCCAGCATTTT
. | . | TRBJ2-3 | TRBV27 | CASRNRVGGRTDTQYF | TGTGCCAGCAGGAATCGAGTTGGGGGGCGGACAGATACGCAGTATTTT
. | . | TRBJ1-1 | TRBV21-1 | CASNQQDRGRTEAFF | TGTGCCAGCAACCAACAGGACAGGGGACGCACTGAAGCTTTCTTT
. | . | TRBJ1-1 | TRBV14 | CASSLSPATEAFF | TGTGCCAGCAGCCTTTCCCCGGCCACAGAAGCTTTCTTT
. | . | TRBJ2-7 | TRBV27 | CASSLGITYEQYF | TGTGCCAGCAGTTTGGGTATAACATACGAGCAGTACTTC
. | . | TRBJ2-7 | TRBV9 | CASSGEGYEQYF | TGTGCCAGCAGCGGGGAAGGGTACGAGCAGTACTTC
. | . | TRBJ2-1 | TRBV10-3 | CAISDWESEQFF | TGTGCCATCAGTGATTGGGAGAGTGAGCAGTTCTTC
. | TRBD2 | TRBJ2-3 | TRBV30 | CAWSAGRTSTQYF | TGTGCCTGGAGTGCCGGGAGGACCAGCACGCAGTATTTT
. | . | TRBJ2-1 | TRBV30 | CAWSVHEQFF | TGTGCCTGGAGTGTTCATGAGCAGTTCTTC
. | . | TRBJ2-2 | TRBV27 | CASTPGIRGTGELFF | TGTGCCAGCACCCCCGGGATCCGGGGGACCGGGGAGCTGTTTTTT
. | TRBD1 | TRBJ1-1 | TRBV29-1 | CSVEVTGGLSMTEAFF | TGCAGCGTTGAAGTGACAGGGGGCTTGAGTATGACTGAAGCTTTCTTT
. | TRBD2 | TRBJ2-7 | TRBV5-8 | CASSSTPSGRRYEQYF | TGTGCCAGCAGCTCCACTCCTAGCGGGAGGCGCTACGAGCAGTACTTC
. | TRBD2 | TRBJ2-1 | TRBV6-5 | CASSYWREGRNEQFF | TGTGCCAGCAGTTATTGGCGGGAGGGCCGCAATGAGCAGTTCTTC
. | . | TRBJ1-3 | TRBV5-1 | CARRSLPRPGNTIYF | TGCGCCAGACGGTCCCTCCCGCGCCCTGGAAACACCATATATTTT
. | . | TRBJ2-3 | TRBV5-4 | CASSSDVGNLADTQYF | TGTGCCAGCAGCTCGGATGTTGGGAATCTTGCAGATACGCAGTATTTT
. | . | TRBJ2-5 | TRBV9 | CASSAKGPMETQYF | TGTGCCAGCAGCGCTAAGGGACCGATGGAGACCCAGTACTTC
. | . | TRBJ2-7 | TRBV5-5 | CASSFRHPGDYEQYF | TGTGCCAGCAGCTTCAGACACCCGGGCGACTACGAGCAGTACTTC